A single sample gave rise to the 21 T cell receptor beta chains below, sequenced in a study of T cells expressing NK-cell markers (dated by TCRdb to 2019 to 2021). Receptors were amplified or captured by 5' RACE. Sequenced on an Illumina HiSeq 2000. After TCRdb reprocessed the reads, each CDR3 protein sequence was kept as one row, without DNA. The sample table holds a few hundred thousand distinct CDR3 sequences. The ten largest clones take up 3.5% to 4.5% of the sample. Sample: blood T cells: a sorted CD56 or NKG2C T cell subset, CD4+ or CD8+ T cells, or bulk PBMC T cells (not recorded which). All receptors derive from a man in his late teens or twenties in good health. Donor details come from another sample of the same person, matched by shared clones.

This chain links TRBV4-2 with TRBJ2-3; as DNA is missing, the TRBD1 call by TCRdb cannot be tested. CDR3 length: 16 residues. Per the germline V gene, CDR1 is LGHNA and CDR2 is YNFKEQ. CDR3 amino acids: CASSQDLSGSTDTQYF.

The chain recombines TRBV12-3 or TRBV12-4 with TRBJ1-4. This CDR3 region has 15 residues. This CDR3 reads CASRLGDLRQEKLFF.

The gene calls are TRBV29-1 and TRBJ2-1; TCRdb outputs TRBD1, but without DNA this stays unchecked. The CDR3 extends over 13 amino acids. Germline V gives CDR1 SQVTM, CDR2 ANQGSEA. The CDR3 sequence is CSVEGPGYNEQFF.

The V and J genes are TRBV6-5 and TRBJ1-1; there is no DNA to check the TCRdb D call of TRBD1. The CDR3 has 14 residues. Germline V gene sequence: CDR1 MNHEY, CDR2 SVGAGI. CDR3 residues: CASSWAKRGTEAFF.

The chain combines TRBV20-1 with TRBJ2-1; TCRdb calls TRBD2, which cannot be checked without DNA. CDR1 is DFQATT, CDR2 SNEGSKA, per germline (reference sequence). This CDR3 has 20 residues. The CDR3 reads CSASSPGLAGGPLSYNEQFF.

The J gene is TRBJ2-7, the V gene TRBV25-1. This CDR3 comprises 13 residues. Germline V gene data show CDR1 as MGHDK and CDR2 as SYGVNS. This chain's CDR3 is CASSELISYEQYF.

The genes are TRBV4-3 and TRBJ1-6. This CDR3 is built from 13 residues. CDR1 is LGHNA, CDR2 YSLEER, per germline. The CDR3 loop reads CASSQGRNSPLHF.

The CDR3 reads CATGGFRGATWETQYF. The chain recombines TRBV24-1 with TRBJ2-5; TCRdb designates TRBD2, a call that cannot be tested without DNA. CDR1 is KGHDR and CDR2 is SFDVKD in the germline V gene. This CDR3 has 16 residues.

The CDR3 reads CASSHHPGTLGEQFF. The chain combines TRBV14 with TRBJ2-1; TCRdb's assignment of TRBD1 cannot be checked, as there is no DNA. Looked up from germline, CDR1 is SGHDN and CDR2 is FVKESK. The CDR3 sequence is 15 residues long.

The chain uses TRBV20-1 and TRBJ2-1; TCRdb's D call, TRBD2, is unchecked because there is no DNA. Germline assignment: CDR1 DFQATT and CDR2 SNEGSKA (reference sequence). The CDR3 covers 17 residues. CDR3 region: CSARDPSGRASLNEQFF.

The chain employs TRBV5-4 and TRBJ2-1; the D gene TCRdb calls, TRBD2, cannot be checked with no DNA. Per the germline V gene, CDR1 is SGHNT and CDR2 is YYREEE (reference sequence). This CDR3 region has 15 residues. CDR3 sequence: CASSSPSGTSNEQFF.

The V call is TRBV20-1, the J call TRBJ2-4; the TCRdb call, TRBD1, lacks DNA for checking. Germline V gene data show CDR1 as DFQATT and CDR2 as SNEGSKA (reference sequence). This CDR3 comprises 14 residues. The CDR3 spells CSARDRPGKNIQYF.

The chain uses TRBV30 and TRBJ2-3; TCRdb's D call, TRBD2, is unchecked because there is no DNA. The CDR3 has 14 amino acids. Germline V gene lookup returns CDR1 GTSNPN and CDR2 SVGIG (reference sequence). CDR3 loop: CAWNIAGVADTQYF.

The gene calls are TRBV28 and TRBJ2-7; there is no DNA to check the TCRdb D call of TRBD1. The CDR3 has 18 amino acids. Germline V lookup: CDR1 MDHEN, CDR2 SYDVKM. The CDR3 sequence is CASSRPPRAPLSSYEQYF.

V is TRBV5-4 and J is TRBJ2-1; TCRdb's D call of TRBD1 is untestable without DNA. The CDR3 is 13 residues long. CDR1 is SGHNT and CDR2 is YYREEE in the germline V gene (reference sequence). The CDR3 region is CASSHQGGNEQFF.

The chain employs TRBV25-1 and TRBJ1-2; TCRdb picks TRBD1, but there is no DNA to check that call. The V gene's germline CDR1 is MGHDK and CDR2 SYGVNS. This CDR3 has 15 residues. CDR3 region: CASSFTGILNYGYTF.

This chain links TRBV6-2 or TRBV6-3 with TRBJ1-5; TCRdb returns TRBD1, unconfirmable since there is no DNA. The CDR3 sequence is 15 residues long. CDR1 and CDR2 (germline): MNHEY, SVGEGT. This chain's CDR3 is CASSWTARGNQPQHF.

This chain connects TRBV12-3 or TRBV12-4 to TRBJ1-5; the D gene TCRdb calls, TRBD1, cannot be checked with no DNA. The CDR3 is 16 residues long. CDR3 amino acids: CASRSNQGWGNQPQHF.

The CDR3 sequence: CASSLPKTGKYEQYF. The V call is TRBV28, the J call TRBJ2-7; TCRdb outputs TRBD1, but without DNA this stays unchecked. Germline V gene data show CDR1 as MDHEN and CDR2 as SYDVKM. The CDR3 is 15 amino acids.

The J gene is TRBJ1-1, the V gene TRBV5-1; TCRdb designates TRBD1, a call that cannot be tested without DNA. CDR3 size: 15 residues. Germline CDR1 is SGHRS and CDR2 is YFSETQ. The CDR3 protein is CASSLEAPLNTEAFF.

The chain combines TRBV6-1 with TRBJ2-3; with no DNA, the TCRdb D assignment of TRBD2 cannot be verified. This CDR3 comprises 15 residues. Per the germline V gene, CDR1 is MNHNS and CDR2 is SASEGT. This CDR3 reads CASRPASGNTDTQYF.